This TCR beta chain was sequenced in a study of blood T cell repertoires in COVID-19 (dated by TCRdb to the early 2020s). For the study in its entirety: Samples covering the acute and convalescent phases of COVID-19 were provided by collaborators in the United States, Italy and Spain. The prospective study material was composed of cDNA or gDNA derived from T cells, B-cell-depleted T cells, or PBMCs. The dataset comprised deeply sampled blood TCRbeta repertoires from subjects exposed to, actively infected with, or recovered from COVID-19. The repertoires were released in a freely available public database intended as a resource for research on the immune response to SARS-CoV-2. The samples were drawn from two sources: the first 160 participants of the ongoing ImmuneRACE study, and fewer than 1,500 subjects contributed by 6 global collaborators. A de-identified subject ID, COVID-19 status, age in years and sex were almost always included in the sample metadata. Where HLA class I and class II types were available, the types were taken from metadata supplied by the sample provider, not from assay-based typing. Results the study describes overall, beyond this receptor: Clinical and demographic metadata were provided uncurated, with the amount varying by source and participant.

Points on this clone: The antigen this receptor binds is unknown. Per-base qualities were not stored, and no clone one base away is much larger.

V was cut back by 1 base and J by 10 bases, leaving a gap of 17 bases between them. Sequences LGHNA (CDR1) and YNFKEQ (CDR2) are obtained from the germline V gene. From the cysteine up to the phenylalanine, the CDR3 has a length of 15 residues. The entry retains the CDR3 DNA only, 45 bases that are in frame from base 1. Whole blood was collected in K2EDTA tubes by collaborating institutions according to the institutions' own protocols. For TCRbeta analysis, collaborator samples were shipped as frozen whole blood, as isolated PBMCs, or as DNA extracted from either sample type. The immunoSEQ Assay, a bias-controlled multiplex PCR, was used to amplify TCRbeta CDR3 regions from genomic DNA. On the authors' methods: The number of nucleated cells in each sample was estimated by amplification of reference gene primers within the assay. To quantify the absolute abundance of each unique TCRbeta CDR3 rearrangement, sequence reads were collapsed and filtered. For each sample, productive Simpson clonality was calculated as the square root of Simpson's diversity index across productive rearrangements. TCRdb carries this immuneACCESS record with in-frame sequences only. Its versions omit some clonotypes, under half of them owing to an unresolved V gene in the studies checked, with the rest unexplained. That table supplies the V and J calls and clone size; D and trimming were determined from the DNA. This sample holds fewer than 250,000 clones; 70% to 90% were observed only once. The ten largest make up 3.5% to 4.5% of the sample.

The sequence is built from TRBV4-2 and TRBJ2-4; no D gene is confidently identified. The sequenced sample was peripheral blood. The clonotype comes from a human donor in a cohort sampled during active COVID-19. The nucleotides are TGTGCCAGCAGCCAAGCCGCCCCAGGCTTCCCGATTCAGTACTTC. Translated, it gives CASSQAAPGFPIQYF.